This paragraph reports one TCR beta chain. The antigen remains undetermined. Produced via immunoSEQ multiplex PCR; TCRdb's table is partial and in-frame only. The sample lists over 60,000 clones, around 76% occurring once. Using viral peptide pools, the ViraFEST assay grew out antigen-specific CD4+ T cells prior to sequencing. Culture lasted about 10 days before CD4+ T cell isolation. Vaccine recipients had no previous SARS-CoV-2 infection; their nucleocapsid antibodies were negative. Supplemented with approximately 10 IU/ml IL-2 and around 10 ug/ml peptides, approximately 2 million PBMC per well were kept in culture. Days 3 and 7 saw half the medium replaced with IL-2 medium. This sample was taken from a study of vaccination effects on CD4 cells after COVID-19. The V gene end was trimmed by 9 bases and the J gene end by 5 bases; junction bases not matched to a gene: 12. The CDR3 covers 15 residues. The V gene's germline CDR1 is SNHLY and CDR2 FYNNEI.

The sample in question was CD4+ T cells from PBMCs cultured with HCoV-NL63 spike peptides, obtained before COVID-19 vaccination. The origin of this receptor is a human donor who received a COVID-19 vaccine. This chain joins TRBV2 and TRBJ2-5; 10 bases map to TRBD2. The CDR3 DNA sequence: TGTGCCAGGTCGGACAGCGGGGGGGCTTGGGAGACCCAGTACTTC. This codes for CARSDSGGAWETQYF.